Listed below are T cell receptor beta chains from one sample, sequenced in a study of shared clonotypes between healthy human individuals. The table came from immunoSEQ multiplex PCR; TCRdb's copy has only in-frame clones and leaves some out. The sample shows roughly 500,000 clones, 70% to 80% of them seen only once. Sequencing input: PBMCs. The source is a woman aged 35 to 49 in good health. Some clones in this sample may be carry-over from other donors' samples. Each CDR3 is given with its conserved first and last residue. D genes are given only for firm matches. Clone size is stated in some rows and not others, as once, few, many or a class when expanded.

d_call clone_size j_call v_call cdr3_nt cdr3_aa
NA NA TRBJ2-2 TRBV5-6 TGTGCCAGCAGCTTAGGGGGGCGCGTCGCCGGGGAGCTGTTTTTT CASSLGGRVAGELFF
NA NA TRBJ2-1 TRBV5-1 TGCGCCAGCAGCTTGGGCCCCCAAGGACAGACCGATGAGCAGTTCTTC CASSLGPQGQTDEQFF
TRBD2 NA TRBJ2-7 TRBV9 TGTGCCAGCAGCCGACTAGCGGGAGAGACCTACGAGCAGTACTTC CASSRLAGETYEQYF
TRBD2 NA TRBJ2-7 TRBV27 TGTGCCAGCAGTTTATATACGGGAGGGCCCTGGGAGCAGTACTTC CASSLYTGGPWEQYF
NA NA TRBJ2-1 TRBV28 TGTGCCAGCAGTTTATTTGCGGGATGGGTTTTCTTC CASSLFAGWVFF
NA NA TRBJ2-7 TRBV10-3 TGTGCCATCAGTGACAGGGTTTATGGCGAGCAGTACTTC CAISDRVYGEQYF
NA NA TRBJ1-1 TRBV6-5 TGTGCCAGCAGTCCGAATCATTTGAGCACTGAAGCTTTCTTT CASSPNHLSTEAFF
NA few TRBJ2-2 TRBV30 TGTGCCTGGAGCGAAGGGGCCGATAGGACCGGGGAGCTGTTTTTT CAWSEGADRTGELFF
TRBD1 NA TRBJ2-7 TRBV7-8 TGTGCCAGCAGCACAGACCGGGACAGGGGCCTTATAGGTTCCTCCTACGAGCAGTACTTC CASSTDRDRGLIGSSYEQYF
TRBD2 NA TRBJ2-3 TRBV28 TGTGCCAGCTCTAGCGGTAGCACAGATACGCAGTATTTT CASSSGSTDTQYF
NA NA TRBJ1-2 TRBV5-4 TGTGCCAGCAGCTTGGATTTGGGGGTATCGGATGGCTACACCTTC CASSLDLGVSDGYTF
TRBD2 NA TRBJ2-5 TRBV5-1 TGCGCCAGCAGCTCCGGGACTAGCGGGAGGGGAGAGCAGTACTTC CASSSGTSGRGEQYF
TRBD2 NA TRBJ2-3 TRBV5-1 TGCGCCAGCAGCAAAGGACTAGCGGGAGGCGATACGCAGTATTTT CASSKGLAGGDTQYF
TRBD1 few TRBJ1-5 TRBV6-1 TGTGCCAGCAAACTGGACAGGGTTAGCAATCAGCCCCAGCATTTT CASKLDRVSNQPQHF
NA NA TRBJ2-7 TRBV29-1 TGCAGCGTCACCTCAGGGACCCCTCTATCCTACGAGCAGTACTTC CSVTSGTPLSYEQYF
TRBD2 few TRBJ2-3 TRBV11-2 TGTGCCAGCAGCTTAAGGCTAGCGGGATCAACAGATACGCAGTATTTT CASSLRLAGSTDTQYF
NA NA TRBJ2-5 TRBV7-8 TGTGCCAGCAGCTTCCGCTTTAGTCGGGAGACCCAGTACTTC CASSFRFSRETQYF
NA NA TRBJ2-7 TRBV29-1 TGCAGCGCTACTAAGGGGGGGTCCTACGAGCAGTACTTC CSATKGGSYEQYF
NA NA TRBJ2-1 TRBV29-1 TGCAGCGCGGGTCTCCCAGACAATGAGCAGTTCTTC CSAGLPDNEQFF
NA NA TRBJ2-7 TRBV11-2 TGTGCCAGCAGCCCCAGGACGGATAGCTCCTACGAGCAGTACTTC CASSPRTDSSYEQYF
TRBD1 NA TRBJ1-4 TRBV2 TGTGCCAGCACGACGGACAGGGCTAATGAAAAACTGTTTTTT CASTTDRANEKLFF
NA NA TRBJ1-2 TRBV30 TGTGCCTGGAGTGTATCTGGGTATGGCTACACCTTC CAWSVSGYGYTF
NA NA TRBJ2-6 TRBV28 TGTGCCAGCAGTTTCGATGGAATGGGGGCCAACGTCCTGACTTTC CASSFDGMGANVLTF
NA NA TRBJ1-5 TRBV2 TGTGCCAGCAGTGAAGTCGCGGTCTTTAGCAATCAGCCCCAGCATTTT CASSEVAVFSNQPQHF
NA NA TRBJ1-2 TRBV19 TGTGCCAGTAGACTGTCCTCTTCGAATGGCTACACCTTC CASRLSSSNGYTF
NA NA TRBJ2-2 TRBV11-3 TGTGCCAGCAGCCTTCAGGGGGGCACCGGGGAGCTGTTTTTT CASSLQGGTGELFF
TRBD1 NA TRBJ2-3 TRBV5-4 TGTGCCAGCAGCTCCCGGGACAGGGCTGATACGCAGTATTTT CASSSRDRADTQYF
NA NA TRBJ2-7 TRBV11-2 TGTGCCAGCAGCTCCGGAGGGGAGCAGTACTTC CASSSGGEQYF
NA NA TRBJ2-6 TRBV7-3 TGTGCCAGCAGCGTCGGGGTTACAGGGGCCAACGTCCTGACTTTC CASSVGVTGANVLTF
NA NA TRBJ2-7 TRBV7-2 TGTGCCAGCAGCTCAGGGATTTGGGGCTACGAGCAGTACTTC CASSSGIWGYEQYF
NA once TRBJ2-1 TRBV5-1 TGCGCCAGCAGCTTGGGTTCCGTATACAATGAGCAGTTCTTC CASSLGSVYNEQFF
TRBD1 NA TRBJ2-3 TRBV18 TGTGCCAGCTCAGCAGGGGGCGCCTCAGATACGCAGTATTTT CASSAGGASDTQYF
TRBD1 NA TRBJ2-1 TRBV7-8 TGTGCCAGCAGCACTAGACAGGGTGGTTTCGATGAGCAGTTCTTC CASSTRQGGFDEQFF
NA NA TRBJ1-5 TRBV5-6 TGTGCCAGCAGCTTCCGGCCTTATAGCAATCAGCCCCAGCATTTT CASSFRPYSNQPQHF
TRBD2 NA TRBJ2-2 TRBV5-4 TGTGCCAGCAGCTTCGGAGGGAGGGCCTACACCGGGGAGCTGTTTTTT CASSFGGRAYTGELFF
NA NA TRBJ1-2 TRBV19 TGTGCCAGTAGTATAGATTACGGACGGAGTCGGGGCTACACCTTC CASSIDYGRSRGYTF
NA NA TRBJ1-2 TRBV2 TGTGCCAGCAGCGCGGGCCTCCCCGACTCGGGCTATGGCTACACCTTC CASSAGLPDSGYGYTF
TRBD2 NA TRBJ2-3 TRBV9 TGTGCCAGCGCCCCCGGACTAGCGGCCACAGATACGCAGTATTTT CASAPGLAATDTQYF
NA NA TRBJ2-6 TRBV7-2 TGTGCCAGCAGCAATCCTAGCTCTGGGGCCAACGTCCTGACTTTC CASSNPSSGANVLTF
NA NA TRBJ1-5 TRBV9 TGTGCCAGCAGCGTATCACCTAATCAGCCCCAGCATTTT CASSVSPNQPQHF
NA NA TRBJ1-1 TRBV7-3 TGTGCCAGCAGCTTGCATAGGAACACTGAAGCTTTCTTT CASSLHRNTEAFF
NA NA TRBJ2-5 TRBV5-1 TGCGCCAGCAGCTTGGCCCAGGAAGGGGAGACCCAGTACTTC CASSLAQEGETQYF
TRBD2 NA TRBJ2-5 TRBV6-6 TGTGCCAGCAGTCCGGGGGGGAGTATGGAGACCCAGTACTTC CASSPGGSMETQYF
TRBD2 NA TRBJ2-7 TRBV27 TGTGCCAGCAGTACTAGCCGAGCGGGAGGTAGCCACGAGCAGTACTTC CASSTSRAGGSHEQYF